The T cell receptor beta chain under discussion was sequenced for a study of post-analysis software for immune sequencing data. Whole-study findings and limits: Controls had lower frequencies than patients of four or five TRBV segments, which included TRBV5-6, TRBV5-1 and TRBV20-1.

Built from TCR beta cDNA, the libraries had unique molecular identifiers in them. TCRdb fed the PCR reads into MiXCR, producing one record per CDR3 protein. The sample shows about 820,000 distinct CDR3 sequences, approximately 53% of them seen only once. This CDR3 is 16 amino acids long. V was pared by 1 base and J by 8 bases, with 6 bases of the junction left unmatched. Germline CDR1 and CDR2: SGHVS and FQNEAQ. As regards this clonotype: Antigen specificity is unknown.

This TCR was recovered from a girl under 18 with multiple sclerosis. Source material: blood. This rearrangement joins TRBV7-8 to TRBJ2-1, with 12 bases aligning to TRBD1. CDR3 nucleotide sequence: TGTGCCAGCAGCTTAGGAGGGACAGGGGGCATCTATGAGCAGTTCTTC. Encoded protein: CASSLGGTGGIYEQFF.